This T cell receptor beta chain was sequenced during a study of shared clonotypes between healthy human individuals. Study-wide points: Clonotype sharing across a few donors was observed for 4% to 5.5% of naive CD4 clonotypes.

In the naive CD8 group, cells lacked CD45RO and were positively selected for CCR7, so terminally differentiated effector memory CD45RA+ cells were left out. In germline, CDR1 is KGHSH, CDR2 LQKENI. The V gene end was trimmed by 1 base and the J gene end by 7 bases; junction bases not matched to a gene: 7. This CDR3 comprises 15 residues. This was a deep-level run. Method: immunoSEQ multiplex PCR; TCRdb's copy keeps in-frame clones and lacks some. Of about 2.2 million clones listed, around 95% were seen once; the top ten hold more than 1.5%. About this clone itself: Its antigen is still unknown.

The chain recombines TRBV18 with TRBJ2-1, with 7 bases aligning to TRBD2. The material sequenced was naive CD8+ T cells from PBMCs. This clonotype was obtained from a man aged 18 to 29 in good health. Some clones in this sample may be carry-over from other donors' samples. This chain's CDR3 is CASSPLAGWSNEQFF. The CDR3 DNA is TGTGCCAGCTCACCACTAGCGGGTTGGTCGAATGAGCAGTTCTTC.